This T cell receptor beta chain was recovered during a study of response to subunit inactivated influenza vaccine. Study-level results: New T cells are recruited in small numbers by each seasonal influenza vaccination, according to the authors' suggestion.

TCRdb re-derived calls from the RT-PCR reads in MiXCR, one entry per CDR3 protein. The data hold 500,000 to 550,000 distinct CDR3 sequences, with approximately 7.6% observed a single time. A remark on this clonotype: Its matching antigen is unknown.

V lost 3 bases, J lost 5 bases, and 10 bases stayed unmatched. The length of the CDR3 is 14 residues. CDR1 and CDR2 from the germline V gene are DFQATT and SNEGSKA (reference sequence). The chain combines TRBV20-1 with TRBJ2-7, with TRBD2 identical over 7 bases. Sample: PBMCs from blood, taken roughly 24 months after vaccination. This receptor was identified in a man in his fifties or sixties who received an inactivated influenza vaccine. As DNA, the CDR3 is TGCAGTGCTAGCAGGCCGGGAGGCCCAGACGAGCAGTACTTC. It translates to CSASRPGGPDEQYF.